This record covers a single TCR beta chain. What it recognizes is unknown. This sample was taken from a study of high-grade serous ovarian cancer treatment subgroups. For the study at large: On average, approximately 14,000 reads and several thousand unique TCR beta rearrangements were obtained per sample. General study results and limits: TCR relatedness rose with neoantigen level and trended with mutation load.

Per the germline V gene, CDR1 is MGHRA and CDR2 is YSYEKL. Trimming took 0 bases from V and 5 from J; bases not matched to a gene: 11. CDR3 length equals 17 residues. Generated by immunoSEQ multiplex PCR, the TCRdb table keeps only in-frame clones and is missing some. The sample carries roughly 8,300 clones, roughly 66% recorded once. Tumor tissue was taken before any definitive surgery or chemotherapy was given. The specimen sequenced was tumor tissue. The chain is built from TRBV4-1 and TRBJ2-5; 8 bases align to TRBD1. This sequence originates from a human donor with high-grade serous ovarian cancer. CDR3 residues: CASSQEPPQGGGETQYF. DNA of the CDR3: TGCGCCAGCAGCCAAGAGCCCCCACAGGGGGGCGGTGAGACCCAGTACTTC.